This entry lists 27 T cell receptor beta chains sequenced from one sample in a study of blood T cell repertoires in COVID-19. The assay was immunoSEQ multiplex PCR, and TCRdb's table has in-frame clones only and misses some. This sample has around 63,000 clones, with 80% to 90% found just once. Material for sequencing was peripheral blood. The receptors stem from a woman aged 55-75 years with COVID-19, enrolled during active disease.

This chain links TRBV30 with TRBJ2-1, with 10 bases fitting TRBD2. CDR1 GTSNPN and CDR2 SVGIG come from the germline V gene (reference sequence). V lost 5 bases to trimming and J lost 9 bases; unmatched junction nucleotides: 10. The CDR3 is made up of 14 amino acids. CDR3: CAWRTSGTLPEQFF. The CDR3 bases are TGTGCCTGGCGAACTAGCGGGACTCTCCCTGAGCAGTTCTTC. The variable domain in full, with the rest retrieved from reference TRBV30 and TRBJ2-1, is SQTIHQWPATLVQPVGSPLSLECTVEGTSNPNLYWYRQAAGRGLQLLFYSVGIGQISSEVPQNLSASRPQDRQFILSSKKLLLSDSGFYLCAWRTSGTLPEQFFGPGTRLTVL.

The gene calls are TRBV28 and TRBJ1-3; 11 bases fit TRBD1. This CDR3 region has 16 residues. Germline lookup yields CDR1 MDHEN and CDR2 SYDVKM. The J segment lost 4 bases and the V segment lost 2 bases, leaving 4 bases of the junction unmatched. Here the CDR3 reads CASSLGGQGDGNTIYF. The CDR3 DNA sequence: TGTGCCAGCAGTTTAGGGGGACAGGGGGACGGAAACACCATATATTTT. Full variable domain (rest looked up from reference TRBV28 and TRBJ1-3): DVKVTQSSRYLVKRTGEKVFLECVQDMDHENMFWYRQDPGLGLRLIYFSYDVKMKEKGDIPEGYSVSREKKERFSLILESASTNQTSMYLCASSLGGQGDGNTIYFGEGSWLTVV.

Comment on this clone: A junction boundary mismatches the germline segment, possibly from a read error. CDR3 sequence: CASSSGQGSAGELFF. As DNA, the CDR3 is TGTGCTAGCAGCTCCGGACAGGGAAGCGCCGGGGAGCTGTTTTTT. V is TRBV7-7 and J is TRBJ2-2; 8 bases match TRBD1. CDR1 and CDR2 (germline): SSHAT, FNYEAQ (reference sequence). This CDR3 region has 15 residues.

The sample holds one count of this clone. This sequence joins TRBV7-2 and TRBJ2-7; the match to TRBD2 covers 12 bases. The CDR3 loop spans 17 amino acids. The V and J ends lost 5 bases and 2 bases, in that order; junction bases with no gene match: 10. The germline V gene encodes CDR1 SGHTA and CDR2 FQGNSA. The CDR3 loop reads CASSRQTSGSNAYEQYF. The DNA of the CDR3 is TGTGCCAGCAGCCGGCAGACTAGCGGGAGCAATGCCTACGAGCAGTACTTC.

This chain uses TRBV19 with TRBJ2-3, with D unresolved. The CDR3 consists of 13 residues. Germline CDR1 LNHDA, CDR2 SQIVND (reference sequence). Between the trimmed V and J ends, which lost 6 bases and 4 bases, there was a span of 11 bases. In DNA, the CDR3 is TGTGCCAGTAGGTCAGGATTCGCAGATACGCAGTATTTT. Translating it yields CASRSGFADTQYF.

The chain is built from TRBV19 and TRBJ2-3, with TRBD1 matching 11 bases. With 6 bases clipped from V and 4 bases from J, the junction kept 6 bases outside the gene matches. There are 15 residues in the CDR3. Per germline, CDR1 LNHDA and CDR2 SQIVND (reference sequence). This CDR3 is CASSWTGGGPDTQYF. The CDR3, as DNA: TGTGCCAGTAGCTGGACAGGGGGCGGGCCAGATACGCAGTATTTT.

The V call is TRBV5-6, the J call TRBJ2-3, with D perhaps TRBD2 (7 bases). Germline-derived CDR1 and CDR2 are SGHDT and YYEEEE. This CDR3 comprises 15 residues. The V end lost 3 bases, the J end lost 0 bases, and 11 bases lay between the germline ends. CDR3 sequence (DNA): TGTGCCAGCAGCTACGGGGGGCTCAGCACAGATACGCAGTATTTT. Translated: CASSYGGLSTDTQYF.

V usage is TRBV4-3 and J usage is TRBJ1-1; perhaps TRBD1 as D (5 bases). Germline V gene data show CDR1 as LGHNA and CDR2 as YSLEER. V was clipped by 1 base and J by 0 bases, with 9 bases between them. This CDR3 contains 15 residues. CDR3 bases: TGCGCCAGCAGCCAAGGGGCAGGGATGAACACTGAAGCTTTCTTT. It specifies CASSQGAGMNTEAFF.

The V and J genes are TRBV27 and TRBJ2-1, with a possible D match to TRBD1 (5 bases). Looked up from germline, CDR1 is MNHEY and CDR2 is SMNVEV (reference sequence). This CDR3 comprises 15 residues. With 3 bases removed from V and 3 bases from J, the gap between germline ends came to 12 bases. For the CDR3, the DNA is TGTGCCAGCAGTTTTTTAGGGGCTAACTACAATGAGCAGTTCTTC. It yields the protein CASSFLGANYNEQFF.

This clone was seen only once. The J gene is TRBJ2-4, the V gene TRBV4-2, with 9 bases matching TRBD2. The CDR3 sequence is 20 residues long. Trimming cost V 0 bases and J 4 bases; bases outside gene matches: 16. Germline-derived CDR1 and CDR2 are LGHNA and YNFKEQ. This CDR3 is CASSQERLAVHPGGKNIQYF. The CDR3, as DNA: TGTGCCAGCAGCCAAGAACGACTAGCGGTCCACCCTGGGGGTAAAAACATTCAGTACTTC.

This chain joins TRBV9 and TRBJ2-7, with 10 bases fitting TRBD2. CDR1 is SGDLS and CDR2 is YYNGEE in the germline V gene. The CDR3 totals 15 residues. V was clipped by 0 bases and J by 7 bases; unmatched bases: 7. The CDR3 loop reads CASSVEPSGRGEQYF. The CDR3 nucleotides read TGTGCCAGCAGCGTAGAGCCTAGCGGGAGAGGGGAGCAGTACTTC.

The genes are TRBV5-1 and TRBJ2-2; 11 bases are a match to TRBD2. This CDR3 comprises 21 residues. The germline CDR1 and CDR2 sequences are SGHRS and YFSETQ. V lost 4 bases to trimming and J lost 7 bases; unmatched junction nucleotides: 24. CDR3 loop: CASSRPRPGLAVEGAGGELFF. The CDR3 DNA reads TGCGCCAGCAGCCGCCCCCGGCCGGGACTAGCGGTGGAGGGGGCTGGCGGGGAGCTGTTTTTT.

The chain carries TRBV9 and TRBJ2-5, with D perhaps TRBD2 (6 bases). Trimming cost V 0 bases and J 5 bases, with 20 bases left between them. The germline CDR1 and CDR2 sequences are SGDLS and YYNGEE. The CDR3 is made up of 17 amino acids. CDR3 sequence reads: CASSVESGTGRFETQYF. The CDR3 DNA follows: TGTGCCAGCAGCGTAGAATCGGGGACGGGGAGGTTCGAGACCCAGTACTTC.

The V and J genes are TRBV29-1 and TRBJ1-1, with TRBD1 as a possible D gene (5 bases). Trimming removed 3 bases at V and 2 bases at J, with 7 bases between. The germline CDR1 and CDR2 sequences are SQVTM and ANQGSEA. The CDR3 is made up of 12 amino acids. The CDR3 region is CSVETVNTEAFF. The CDR3 DNA reads as TGCAGCGTTGAGACAGTTAACACTGAAGCTTTCTTT.

The chain carries TRBV9 and TRBJ1-5, with D hard to call. The CDR3 spans 13 residues. Germline V gene sequence: CDR1 SGDLS, CDR2 YYNGEE. V gave up 4 bases and J gave up 7 bases, with 12 bases separating them. The CDR3 reads CASSPTGSQPQHF. The DNA of the CDR3 is TGTGCCAGCAGCCCCACGGGATCCCAGCCCCAGCATTTT. Based on the CDR3 plus reference TRBV9 and TRBJ1-5, the full variable domain is DSGVTQTPKHLITATGQRVTLRCSPRSGDLSVYWYQQSLDQGLQFLIQYYNGEERAKGNILERFSAQQFPDLHSELNLSSLELGDSALYFCASSPTGSQPQHFGDGTRLSIL.

V is TRBV11-2 and J is TRBJ1-1, with 7 bases aligning to TRBD1. From germline, CDR1 is SGHAT and CDR2 FQNNGV. The length of the CDR3 is 15 residues. V gave up 5 bases and J gave up 4 bases; unmatched junction bases: 10. CDR3 loop: CASSLTGAGRTEAFF. DNA for the CDR3: TGTGCCAGCAGCCTCACAGGGGCGGGACGCACTGAAGCTTTCTTT.

The chain is built from TRBV5-5 and TRBJ2-1; TRBD2 might be the D (6 bases). CDR1 is SGHKS and CDR2 is YYEKEE in the germline V gene (reference sequence). The V end lost 0 bases, the J end lost 0 bases, and 7 bases lay between the germline ends. CDR3 size: 15 residues. This CDR3 reads CASSLGRDSYNEQFF. The CDR3 nucleotides read TGTGCCAGCAGCTTGGGGCGGGACTCCTACAATGAGCAGTTCTTC.

V and J are TRBV9 and TRBJ2-7; 10 bases map to TRBD2. This CDR3 is 15 amino acids long. Trimming at V came to 4 bases and at J to 1 base, leaving 5 bases not matched to a gene. The V gene's germline CDR1 is SGDLS and CDR2 YYNGEE. CDR3 sequence reads: CASSPTSGASYEQYF. CDR3 DNA: TGTGCCAGCAGCCCTACTAGCGGGGCTTCCTACGAGCAGTACTTC.

This clone is a singleton in its sample. This chain joins TRBV20-1 and TRBJ1-2, with 9 bases fitting TRBD1. The V segment lost 5 bases and the J segment 8 bases; nucleotides outside the gene matches: 3. This CDR3 is built from 11 residues. Germline CDR1 is DFQATT and CDR2 is SNEGSKA (reference sequence). The CDR3 protein is CSAGQGRGYTF. Here the CDR3 DNA reads TGCAGTGCTGGACAGGGGCGCGGCTACACCTTC.

This chain joins TRBV7-8 and TRBJ2-3; perhaps TRBD1 as D (6 bases). The CDR3 is 14 amino acids. V lost 7 bases and J 2 bases, leaving 13 bases between the germline ends. The germline CDR1 and CDR2 sequences are SGHVS and FQNEAQ. The CDR3, as DNA: TGTGCCAGCAAACAGGGAGCTTCCACAGATACGCAGTATTTT. Translated: CASKQGASTDTQYF.

V is TRBV24-1 and J is TRBJ1-5; TRBD1 is a possible D gene (5 bases). The V and J ends lost 5 bases and 4 bases respectively, with 14 bases between them. Germline CDR1 reads KGHDR; CDR2 reads SFDVKD. The CDR3 contains 15 residues. The CDR3 sequence is CATSGSGGGNQPQHF. CDR3 DNA sequence: TGTGCCACCAGTGGTTCCGGTGGGGGGAATCAGCCCCAGCATTTT.

V usage is TRBV3-1 (or the pseudogene TRBV3-2) and J usage is TRBJ2-1; TRBD1 is a possible D gene (6 bases). Deletions cut 0 bases from V and 8 bases from J, with 14 bases between. CDR3 size: 15 residues. Germline V CDR1 and CDR2: LGHDT, YNNKEL (reference sequence). CDR3 sequence (DNA): TGTGCCAGCAGCCAAGATCCCCGTGGGGGCGATGAGCAGTTCTTC. It translates to CASSQDPRGGDEQFF.

CDR3 residues: CASSPSYSYNEQFF. The CDR3 DNA reads as TGTGCCAGCTCACCCTCTTATTCCTACAATGAGCAGTTCTTC. V usage is TRBV18 and J usage is TRBJ2-1; D is ambiguous. The CDR3 covers 14 residues. V shed 3 bases and J shed 1 base, with 7 bases lying between them. Germline CDR1 is KGHSH and CDR2 is LQKENI. Full variable domain (rest looked up from reference TRBV18 and TRBJ2-1): NAGVMQNPRHLVRRRGQEARLRCSPMKGHSHVYWYRQLPEEGLKFMVYLQKENIIDESGMPKERFSAEFPKEGPSILRIQQVVRGDSAAYFCASSPSYSYNEQFFGPGTRLTVL.

The DNA of the CDR3 is TGTGCCTGGGAGAAGACAGGGAACACTGAAGCTTTCTTT. It specifies CAWEKTGNTEAFF. This chain links TRBV30 with TRBJ1-1; perhaps TRBD1 as D (6 bases). V was pared by 5 bases and J by 1 base, with 11 bases between. Germline lookup yields CDR1 GTSNPN and CDR2 SVGIG (reference sequence). This CDR3 has 13 amino acids.

The J gene is TRBJ2-7, the V gene TRBV7-3, with 7 bases fitting TRBD1. CDR3 length: 14 residues. The V gene's germline CDR1 is SGHTA and CDR2 FQGTGA. V shed 4 bases, J shed 5 bases, and the junction held 8 bases outside the gene matches. CDR3 sequence: CASSSRQGVNEQYF. CDR3 DNA: TGTGCCAGCAGCTCTCGACAGGGAGTCAACGAGCAGTACTTC.

This chain links TRBV24-1 with TRBJ1-5; 8 bases are a match to TRBD1. V shed 4 bases and J 11 bases; nucleotides not matched to a gene: 9. The CDR3 spans 14 residues. Germline assignment: CDR1 KGHDR and CDR2 SFDVKD. CDR3 loop: CATSDTRTGPAQHF. The CDR3, as DNA: TGTGCCACCAGTGACACTAGGACAGGGCCGGCCCAGCATTTT.

CDR3 residues: CASSSSGYEQYF. DNA of the CDR3: TGTGCCAGCAGCTCCAGCGGCTACGAGCAGTACTTC. The chain recombines TRBV9 with TRBJ2-7, with D perhaps matching TRBD2 (5 bases). Germline V gene sequence: CDR1 SGDLS, CDR2 YYNGEE. The CDR3 runs to 12 residues. V was trimmed by 4 bases and J by 3 bases, leaving 8 bases between them.